One and the same sample provided the 29 T cell receptor beta chains below, sequenced in a study of spatial heterogeneity in lung cancer. Sample time point: sample taken at primary tumor resection. From tumor, nontumor lung or frozen PBMC, whole RNA was taken unsorted for sequencing. TCRdb ran MiXCR on the 5' RACE reads and lists one entry per CDR3 protein. The repertoire holds approximately 2,500 distinct CDR3 sequences, with 4.4% as singletons. Here the sequenced sample was normal lung tissue next to the tumor, taken at surgery. The origin of the receptors is a female donor with early-stage non-small cell lung cancer.

In its sample, this clonotype is medium-sized. The chain has TRBV12-3 or TRBV12-4 and TRBJ2-7; tentative D call: TRBD1 (6 bases). V gave up 5 bases and J gave up 7 bases, with 18 bases separating them. There are 14 residues in the CDR3. The CDR3 reads CASSPGHIGREQYF. CDR3 nucleotides: TGTGCCAGCAGTCCGGGACATATTGGTAGAGAGCAGTACTTC.

This clonotype is medium-sized. V and J are TRBV7-8 and TRBJ1-3; 12 bases are a match to TRBD1. The CDR3 is 19 amino acids. Unmatched junction bases numbered 9, after V lost 2 bases and J lost 1 base. Germline CDR1 and CDR2: SGHVS and FQNEAQ. CDR3 DNA: TGTGCCAGCAGCTTACCCACGGGGACAGGGGGCTATTCTGGAAACACCATATATTTT. The encoded protein is CASSLPTGTGGYSGNTIYF.

This clonotype was detected many times. The J gene is TRBJ1-3, the V gene TRBV3-1; D unclear. The germline gives CDR1 LGHDT, CDR2 YNNKEL (reference sequence). V lost 0 bases to trimming and J lost 2 bases, with 11 bases between them. The CDR3 sequence is 16 residues long. The CDR3 DNA sequence: TGTGCCAGCAGCCAAGATACTACAACTACTGGAAACACCATATATTTT. This sequence encodes CASSQDTTTTGNTIYF.

The gene calls are TRBV30 and TRBJ1-2; D is possibly TRBD1 (5 bases). V gave up 1 base and J gave up 4 bases, with 10 bases separating them. The CDR3 spans 13 residues. CDR1 GTSNPN and CDR2 SVGIG come from the germline V gene (reference sequence). CDR3 residues: CAWSDGGGYGYTF. CDR3 nucleotide sequence: TGTGCCTGGAGTGATGGTGGGGGCTATGGCTACACCTTC.

Sample share makes this clonotype medium-sized. V gene TRBV6-6 combines with J gene TRBJ1-2, with D perhaps TRBD1 (5 bases). The CDR3 runs 15 residues. Germline V gene lookup returns CDR1 MNHNY and CDR2 SVGAGI (reference sequence). Trimming took 2 bases from V and 7 from J, leaving 17 bases between them. CDR3 nucleotide sequence: TGTGCCAGCAGTTACGCCTCAGGGAAACTTTTTGGCTACACCTTC. The encoded protein is CASSYASGKLFGYTF.

By share of the sample, this clonotype is large. This chain uses TRBV10-3 with TRBJ1-2, with D possibly matching TRBD1 (5 bases). V was cut by 2 bases and J by 2 bases, with 12 bases left in between. Germline V gene lookup returns CDR1 ENHRY and CDR2 SYGVKD. The length of the CDR3 is 15 residues. For the CDR3, the DNA is TGTGCCATCAGTGAGGGGCAGGGTAGGAACTATGGCTACACCTTC. Its translation: CAISEGQGRNYGYTF.

This clonotype is termed medium-sized. V gene TRBV27 combines with J gene TRBJ1-6, with D possibly matching TRBD1 (6 bases). V lost 6 bases, J lost 8 bases, and 14 bases lay in between. This CDR3 spans 14 amino acids. Germline V CDR1 and CDR2: MNHEY, SMNVEV (reference sequence). The CDR3, as DNA: TGTGCCAGCAGGACTTGGGCAGGGGATTCACCCCTCCACTTT. It translates to CASRTWAGDSPLHF.

The sample holds many counts of this clonotype. V usage is TRBV5-1 and J usage is TRBJ1-5; D possibly corresponds to TRBD1 (5 bases). CDR1 and CDR2 from the germline V gene are SGHRS and YFSETQ. The CDR3 consists of 14 residues. V was shortened by 4 bases and J by 3 bases, with 11 bases between the two germline ends. CDR3 residues: CASSPDSPNQPQHF. CDR3 DNA: TGCGCCAGCAGCCCTGACAGCCCCAATCAGCCCCAGCATTTT. The full variable domain, its missing parts supplied by reference TRBV5-1 and TRBJ1-5, is KAGVTQTPRYLIKTRGQQVTLSCSPISGHRSVSWYQQTPGQGLQFLFEYFSETQRNKGNFPGRFSGRQFSNSRSEMNVSTLELGDSALYLCASSPDSPNQPQHFGDGTRLSIL.

This clonotype is categorized as medium-sized (0.01 to 0.1%). V gene TRBV28 combines with J gene TRBJ2-2; 8 positions match TRBD1. CDR1 and CDR2 (germline): MDHEN, SYDVKM. The ends lost 3 bases at V and 7 bases at J; junction bases unmatched: 1. This CDR3 has 13 amino acids. The CDR3 nucleotides are TGTGCCAGCAGTTTGACAGGGGTCGGGGAGCTGTTTTTT. This translates into CASSLTGVGELFF. Together with reference TRBV28 and TRBJ2-2, the CDR3 gives the full variable domain: DVKVTQSSRYLVKRTGEKVFLECVQDMDHENMFWYRQDPGLGLRLIYFSYDVKMKEKGDIPEGYSVSREKKERFSLILESASTNQTSMYLCASSLTGVGELFFGEGSRLTVL.

This clonotype occurred many times. The chain combines TRBV5-1 with TRBJ2-1; D is ambiguous. Trimming took off 4 bases at V and 10 bases at J, with 12 bases between the two ends. Germline-derived CDR1 and CDR2 are SGHRS and YFSETQ. This CDR3 is built from 12 residues. The CDR3 nucleotides read TGCGCCAGCAGCCCCCTTGACGACGAGCAGTTCTTC. Its protein is CASSPLDDEQFF.

By sample fraction, this clonotype is medium-sized. The chain carries TRBV6-1 and TRBJ2-7; D gene unclear. The CDR3 covers 13 residues. Between the trimmed V and J ends, which lost 5 bases and 3 bases, there was a span of 11 bases. Looked up from germline, CDR1 is MNHNS and CDR2 is SASEGT. Written as DNA, the CDR3 is TGTGCCAGCAGTCAGACTGACTTCTACGAGCAGTACTTC. Translation: CASSQTDFYEQYF.

In this sample, this clonotype is medium-sized. The chain has TRBV11-2 and TRBJ2-7; D unresolved. Germline V gene data show CDR1 as SGHAT and CDR2 as FQNNGV. The CDR3 has 14 residues. Deletions cut 7 bases from V and 2 bases from J, with 15 bases between. The CDR3 DNA is TGTGCCAGCACGAGAGAGATTAGTACCTACGAGCAGTACTTC. It codes for CASTREISTYEQYF.

This clonotype is termed medium-sized. This chain joins TRBV9 and TRBJ2-3; D unclear. Germline V gene sequence: CDR1 SGDLS, CDR2 YYNGEE. Trimming shortened V by 0 bases and J by 5 bases, and 1 base separated the two germline ends. The CDR3 contains 11 residues. The CDR3 is CASSVGDTQYF. The CDR3 bases are TGTGCCAGCAGCGTAGGAGATACGCAGTATTTT.

This clonotype rates as medium-sized. The rearrangement links TRBV12-5 to TRBJ1-5; unclear D gene. There are 13 residues in the CDR3. Germline V gene sequence: CDR1 LGHNT, CDR2 FRNRAP. The V end was cut by 4 bases, the J end by 9 bases, with 13 bases between. The CDR3 spells CASGSDRRWPQHF. The CDR3 coding sequence is TGTGCTAGTGGTTCGGACCGGAGATGGCCCCAGCATTTT.

This clonotype occurred many times. The rearrangement links TRBV6-5 to TRBJ2-7, with 8 positions matching TRBD1. Unmatched junction bases numbered 5, after V lost 6 bases and J lost 7 bases. The CDR3 has 12 residues. Germline values: CDR1 MNHEY, CDR2 SVGAGI. The CDR3 DNA is TGTGCCAGCAGACAGGGGGACGGGGAGCAGTACGTC. Its protein is CASRQGDGEQYV.

By share, this clonotype counts as medium-sized. V usage is TRBV5-5 and J usage is TRBJ1-5, with D uncertain. The CDR3 contains 16 residues. The V end lost 1 base, the J end lost 1 base, and 12 bases lay between the germline ends. CDR1 is SGHKS and CDR2 is YYEKEE in the germline V gene (reference sequence). The DNA of the CDR3 is TGTGCCAGCAGCTTGAGTACCCACTCGAGCAATCAGCCCCAGCATTTT. As protein: CASSLSTHSSNQPQHF.

By proportion, this clonotype is medium-sized. The rearrangement links TRBV6-5 to TRBJ1-2; D possibly corresponds to TRBD1 (5 bases). Trimming took off 0 bases at V and 6 bases at J, with 26 bases between the two ends. The CDR3 runs to 19 residues. Germline CDR1 and CDR2: MNHEY and SVGAGI. CDR3 bases: TGTGCCAGCAGTTACTCTAGTGGCAGAACAGGTCTCTGGGCGGATGGCTACACCTTC. Amino acid sequence: CASSYSSGRTGLWADGYTF.

This clonotype has a count of ten or more. The chain carries TRBV5-1 and TRBJ2-3, with 7 bases matching TRBD1. This CDR3 has 17 amino acids. CDR1 SGHRS and CDR2 YFSETQ come from the germline V gene. The trim removed 4 bases at V and 6 bases at J, leaving 17 bases unmatched. The CDR3 spells CASSLGSRGQRADTQYF. The CDR3 bases are TGCGCCAGCAGCCTAGGCTCGAGGGGACAGAGGGCGGATACGCAGTATTTT.

This clonotype is judged medium-sized. The chain uses TRBV5-8 and TRBJ2-3; D perhaps matches TRBD1 (6 bases). Germline V gives CDR1 SGHTS, CDR2 YDEGEE. With 6 bases removed from V and 0 bases from J, the gap between germline ends came to 11 bases. CDR3 length: 14 residues. The CDR3, as DNA: TGTGCCAGCAACGCGGACAGCAGCACAGATACGCAGTATTTT. This sequence encodes CASNADSSTDTQYF.

This clonotype is deemed medium-sized. The chain has TRBV6-2 or TRBV6-3 and TRBJ1-2, with D possibly TRBD1 on 5 matching bases. CDR3 length equals 13 residues. V was trimmed by 7 bases and J by 0 bases, leaving 9 bases between them. CDR1 and CDR2 from the germline V gene are MNHEY and SVGEGT. Here the CDR3 reads CASTKGTNYGYTF. Written as DNA, the CDR3 is TGTGCCAGCACTAAGGGGACTAACTATGGCTACACCTTC.

The sample holds many counts of this clonotype. The V call is TRBV4-1, the J call TRBJ1-4, with 8 bases fitting TRBD1. The J segment lost 1 base and the V segment lost 3 bases, leaving 4 bases of the junction unmatched. Germline-derived CDR1 and CDR2 are MGHRA and YSYEKL. This CDR3 comprises 16 residues. DNA for the CDR3: TGCGCCAGCAGCCAGTATACAGGGGGAACTAATGAAAAACTGTTTTTT. Amino acids: CASSQYTGGTNEKLFF.

This clonotype appeared many times. In DNA, the CDR3 is TGTGCCATCAGCTCGGGGGGGGACCAAGAGACCCAGTACTTC. Its protein product is CAISSGGDQETQYF. This chain connects TRBV10-3 to TRBJ2-5; TRBD2 agrees at 8 bases. Germline V gene sequence: CDR1 ENHRY, CDR2 SYGVKD. CDR3 size: 14 residues. The trim removed 6 bases at V and 0 bases at J, leaving 3 bases unmatched.

This clonotype has only a few counts. This chain joins TRBV11-3 and TRBJ2-1; 7 bases fit TRBD2. Germline V gene sequence: CDR1 SGHNT, CDR2 YENEEA. The CDR3 runs to 16 residues. J gave up 2 bases and V 1 base, and 5 bases lay outside the gene matches. The CDR3 DNA follows: TGTGCCAGCAGCTTAGGCGGCGGGAGAACCTACAATGAGCAGTTCTTC. Amino acids: CASSLGGGRTYNEQFF.

In this sample, this clonotype turned up many times. J is TRBJ2-6 and V is TRBV5-1; no clear D gene. This CDR3 is built from 15 residues. V lost 1 base, J lost 0 bases, and 5 bases lay in between. Germline loops: CDR1 SGHRS, CDR2 YFSETQ. The CDR3 bases are TGCGCCAGCAGCTTGACAGTCTCTGGGGCCAACGTCCTGACTTTC. This sequence encodes CASSLTVSGANVLTF.

This clonotype is labeled medium-sized. This sequence joins TRBV5-1 and TRBJ1-4; D is perhaps TRBD1 (6 bases). CDR1 is SGHRS and CDR2 is YFSETQ in the germline V gene. V lost 4 bases and J lost 0, with 13 bases in between. The CDR3 sequence is 16 residues long. CDR3 nucleotides: TGCGCCAGCAGCCCGGGGGACACAGCAACTAATGAAAAACTGTTTTTT. Its protein is CASSPGDTATNEKLFF. The whole variable domain, remainder taken from reference TRBV5-1 and TRBJ1-4, is KAGVTQTPRYLIKTRGQQVTLSCSPISGHRSVSWYQQTPGQGLQFLFEYFSETQRNKGNFPGRFSGRQFSNSRSEMNVSTLELGDSALYLCASSPGDTATNEKLFFGSGTQLSVL.

By share, this clonotype counts as medium-sized. The rearrangement links TRBV15 to TRBJ2-5; D is unclear. The CDR3 is 12 amino acids. CDR1 LNHNV and CDR2 YYDKDF come from the germline V gene (reference sequence). V lost 4 bases and J 1 base, leaving 4 bases between the germline ends. CDR3 nucleotide sequence: TGTGCCACCAGCACTAGCCAAGAGACCCAGTACTTC. It encodes CATSTSQETQYF.

The CDR3 sequence: CASSQDPLNSGIDEQFF. CDR3 sequence (DNA): TGTGCCAGCAGCCAAGATCCCCTAAACTCAGGGATAGATGAGCAGTTCTTC. This chain connects TRBV4-2 to TRBJ2-1; tentative D call: TRBD1 (5 bases). The CDR3 sequence is 17 residues long. The V end lost 0 bases, the J end lost 8 bases, and 20 bases lay between the germline ends. Germline values: CDR1 LGHNA, CDR2 YNFKEQ.

About this clonotype itself: This sequence may be a read error, since a much larger clone differs from it by one base. The genes are TRBV7-3 and TRBJ1-1; 7 bases line up with TRBD1. The CDR3 contains 18 residues. The V and J ends lost 5 bases and 1 base, in that order; junction bases with no gene match: 16. Germline CDR1 and CDR2: SGHTA and FQGTGA. The CDR3 DNA sequence: TGTGCCAGCAGCCCTCTTAGGGGGGCGGGACAGACGAACACTGAAGCTTTCTTT. It encodes CASSPLRGAGQTNTEAFF.

This clonotype was picked up many times. The chain joins TRBV28 to TRBJ2-5, with 7 nucleotides matching TRBD1. Germline CDR1 reads MDHEN; CDR2 reads SYDVKM. The CDR3 length is 15 residues. V lost 5 bases, J lost 2 bases, and 8 bases stayed unmatched. The CDR3 DNA reads TGTGCCAGCAGTAGTGACCGGGACAGACAAGAGACCCAGTACTTC. This gives the protein CASSSDRDRQETQYF.